This T cell receptor beta chain derives from a study of blood T cell repertoires in COVID-19. This clone occurred once. Germline-derived CDR1 and CDR2 are SGHTA and FQGNSA. The V and J ends lost 5 bases and 8 bases respectively, with 21 bases between them. The length of the CDR3 is 15 residues. The study drew participants aged about 18 to 89 years from roughly 25 US areas. Grouping used clinical history reported by participants in a survey and questionnaire. Symptom resolution, clearance, or two negative PCRs marked donors in Cohort 3 as recovered. TCRdb keeps only in-frame clones here, not all; method: immunoSEQ multiplex PCR. The sample holds hundreds of thousands of clones, less than 90% seen once.

This rearrangement joins TRBV7-2 to TRBJ1-2, with D tentatively TRBD1 (6 bases). The TCR originated in a woman in her 30s who had recovered from COVID-19. The sequenced sample was PBMCs or T cells enriched from blood (not recorded which). The CDR3 DNA reads TGTGCCAGCAGCGTGGACAGACAACTATCAGGGGGCTACACCTTC. The encoded protein is CASSVDRQLSGGYTF.